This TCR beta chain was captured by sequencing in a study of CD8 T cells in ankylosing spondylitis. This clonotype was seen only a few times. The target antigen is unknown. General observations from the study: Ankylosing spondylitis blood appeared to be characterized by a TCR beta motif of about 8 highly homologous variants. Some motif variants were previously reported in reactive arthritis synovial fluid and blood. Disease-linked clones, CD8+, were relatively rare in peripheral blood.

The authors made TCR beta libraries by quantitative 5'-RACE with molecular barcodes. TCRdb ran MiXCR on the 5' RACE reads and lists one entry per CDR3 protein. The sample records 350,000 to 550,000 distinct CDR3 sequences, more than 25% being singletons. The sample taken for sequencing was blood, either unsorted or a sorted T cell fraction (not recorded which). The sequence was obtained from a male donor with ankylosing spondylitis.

DNA of the CDR3: TGCGCCAGCAGTGAGTCACATAGCGGGGGATACAATGAGCAGTTCTTC. This translates into CASSESHSGGYNEQFF. This chain joins TRBV10-2 and TRBJ2-1; the match to TRBD2 covers 9 bases. CDR3 length equals 16 residues. V gave up 0 bases and J gave up 4 bases; unmatched junction bases: 4. Germline V gene sequence: CDR1 WSHSY, CDR2 SAAADI.